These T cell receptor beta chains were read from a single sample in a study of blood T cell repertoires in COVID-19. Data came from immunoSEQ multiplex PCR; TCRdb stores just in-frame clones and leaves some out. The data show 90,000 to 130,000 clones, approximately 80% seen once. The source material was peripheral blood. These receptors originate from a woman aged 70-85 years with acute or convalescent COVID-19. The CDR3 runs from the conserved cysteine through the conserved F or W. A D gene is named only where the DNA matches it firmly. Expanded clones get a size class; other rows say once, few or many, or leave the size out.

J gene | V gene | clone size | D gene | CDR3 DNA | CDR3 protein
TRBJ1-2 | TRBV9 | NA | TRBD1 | TGTGCCAGCAGCGTAGAGGGGGCTCGTGGCTACACCTTC | CASSVEGARGYTF
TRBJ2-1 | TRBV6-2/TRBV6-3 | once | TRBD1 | TGTGCCAGCAGCCCCCGGGACAGATCCTACAATGAGCAGTTCTTC | CASSPRDRSYNEQFF
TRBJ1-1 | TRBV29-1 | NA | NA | TGCAGCGTCTTGACTGGTGGGAACACTGAAGCTTTCTTT | CSVLTGGNTEAFF
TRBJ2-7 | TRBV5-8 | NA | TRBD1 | TGTGCCAGCAGACAACAGGGGGGCCACGAGCAGTACTTC | CASRQQGGHEQYF
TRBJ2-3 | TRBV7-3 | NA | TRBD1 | TGTGCCAGCAGCCTCCAGGGACCGGGACAGGGAGCAGATACGCAGTATTTT | CASSLQGPGQGADTQYF
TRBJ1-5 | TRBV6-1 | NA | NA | TGTGCCAGCAGTGAAGGGGGGGGGCACGATCAGCCCCAGCATTTT | CASSEGGGHDQPQHF
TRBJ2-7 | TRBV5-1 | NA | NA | TGCGCCAGCAGTTATGGGGCGGTTTCGTACGAGCAGTACTTC | CASSYGAVSYEQYF
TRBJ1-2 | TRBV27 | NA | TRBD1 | TGTGCCAGCAGCTTTCTTCGGGACAGTACCCTTGGAGGCTACACCTTC | CASSFLRDSTLGGYTF
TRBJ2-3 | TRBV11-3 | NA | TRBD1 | TGTGCCAGCAGCCTCCCCCCGGGACAGGATACTAACACAGATACGCAGTATTTT | CASSLPPGQDTNTDTQYF
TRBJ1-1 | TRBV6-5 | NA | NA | TGTGCCAGCGGGGACTTGATCGGTGAAGCTTTCTTT | CASGDLIGEAFF
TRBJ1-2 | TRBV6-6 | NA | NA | TGTGCCAGCAGTTACACCCAGGGCGGTGGCTACACCTTC | CASSYTQGGGYTF
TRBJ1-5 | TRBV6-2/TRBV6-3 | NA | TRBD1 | TGTGCCAGCAGTTCTATAACAGGGGGAAGGCAGCCCCAGCATTTT | CASSSITGGRQPQHF
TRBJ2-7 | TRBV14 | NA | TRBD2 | TGTGCCAGCAGGGGACTAGCAGACTACGAGCAGTACTTC | CASRGLADYEQYF
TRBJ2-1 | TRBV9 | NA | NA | TGTGCCAGCAGCGTAGGAGGAGGCAATGAGCAGTTCTTC | CASSVGGGNEQFF
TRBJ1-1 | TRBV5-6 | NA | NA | TGTGCCAGCAGCTTGGGTCTCTCTAGGGAAGCTTTCTTT | CASSLGLSREAFF
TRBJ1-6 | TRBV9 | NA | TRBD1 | TGTGCCAGCAGCGTAGCTACAGGGGAGCAGTCACCCCTCCACTTT | CASSVATGEQSPLHF
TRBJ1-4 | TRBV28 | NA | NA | TGTGCCAGCAGTTTTCCGTCTGAGGAAAAACTGTTTTTT | CASSFPSEEKLFF
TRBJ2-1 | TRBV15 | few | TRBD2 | TGTGCCACCAGCAGAGATTTGGCTAGCGGAAACAATGAGCAGTTCTTC | CATSRDLASGNNEQFF
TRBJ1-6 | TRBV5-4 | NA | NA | TGTGCCAGCAGGGTCGGTAATTCACCCCTCCACTTT | CASRVGNSPLHF
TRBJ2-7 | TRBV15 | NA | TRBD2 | TGTGCCACCAGCAGAGCGGGAGGGCCTCGATACGAGCAGTACTTC | CATSRAGGPRYEQYF
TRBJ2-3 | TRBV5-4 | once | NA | TGTGCCAGCAGCTTCGGGGGACCGGGAACAGATACGCAGTATTTT | CASSFGGPGTDTQYF
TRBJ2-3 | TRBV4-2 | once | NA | TGTGCCAGCAGCCAAGCGAGTTTGAGCGGGTCTAGCACAGATACGCAGTATTTT | CASSQASLSGSSTDTQYF
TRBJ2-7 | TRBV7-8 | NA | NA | TGTGCCAGCAGGACAGAGGGGGAGGGCCTTTACGAGCAGTACTTC | CASRTEGEGLYEQYF
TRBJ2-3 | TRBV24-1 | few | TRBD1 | TGTGCCACCAGTGTGGGGGGGACAGGGGTGGATACGCAGTATTTT | CATSVGGTGVDTQYF
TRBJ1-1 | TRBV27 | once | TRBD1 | TGTGCCAGCACTCTCCAGGGGGGCACTGAAGCTTTCTTT | CASTLQGGTEAFF
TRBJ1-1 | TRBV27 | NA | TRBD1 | TGTGCCAGCAGTTTTCCGGGAGAGGGGGCTGCTGAAGCTTTCTTT | CASSFPGEGAAEAFF
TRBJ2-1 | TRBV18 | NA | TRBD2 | TGTGCCAGCTCACCAACTAGCGGGAGGAACAATGAGCAGTTCTTC | CASSPTSGRNNEQFF
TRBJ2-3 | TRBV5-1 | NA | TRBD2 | TGCGCCAGCTTGGGACTAGCGGGAGGGGACACTACGCAGTATTTT | CASLGLAGGDTTQYF
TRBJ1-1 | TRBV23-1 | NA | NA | TGCGCCAGCAACAGATCGCGTGGCACTGAAGCTTTCTTT | CASNRSRGTEAFF
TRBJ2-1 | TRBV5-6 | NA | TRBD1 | TGTGCCAGCAGCCCGGACAGGGGGTCTTCCAGCTATCTACTAAATGAGCAGTTCTTC | CASSPDRGSSSYLLNEQFF
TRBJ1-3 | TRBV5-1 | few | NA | TGCGCCAGCAGCTTGAACAGCTTCTCTGGAAACACCATATATTTT | CASSLNSFSGNTIYF
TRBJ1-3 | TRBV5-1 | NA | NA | TGCGCCAGCAGCTTGCAGCCTCTCGGGGGATCAGGAAACACCATATATTTT | CASSLQPLGGSGNTIYF
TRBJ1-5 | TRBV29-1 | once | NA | TGCAGCGCCCGAACTACAGGGCTTAATCAGCCCCAGCATTTT | CSARTTGLNQPQHF
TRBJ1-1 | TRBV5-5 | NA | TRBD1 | TGTGCCAGCAGCTTGGTACAGGGGGCGGGCACTGAAGCTTTCTTT | CASSLVQGAGTEAFF
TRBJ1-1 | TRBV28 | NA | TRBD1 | TGTGCCAGCAGTCAAAATCCCCAGGGACAGGGCTTT | CASSQNPQGQGF
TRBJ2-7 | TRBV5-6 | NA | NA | TGTGCCAGCAGCTTCGGTCAGGGGGGTTTGGGCGAGCAGTACTTC | CASSFGQGGLGEQYF
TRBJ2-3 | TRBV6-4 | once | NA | TGTGCCAGCAGTGACTCGATAAGTTCGGGGGAAGGCACAGATACGCAGTATTTT | CASSDSISSGEGTDTQYF
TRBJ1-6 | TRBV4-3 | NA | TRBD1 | TGCGCCAGCAGCCTTACTCCTGACCAGGGGGCCCGTTCACCCCTCCACTTT | CASSLTPDQGARSPLHF
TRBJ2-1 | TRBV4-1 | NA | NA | TGCGCCAGCAGCCAAGGGTATGCCGCCGGGGGGCTCAATGAGCAGTTCTTC | CASSQGYAAGGLNEQFF
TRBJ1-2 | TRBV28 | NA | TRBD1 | TGTGCCAGCAGCAACACGGGACAGTACTATGGCTACACCTTC | CASSNTGQYYGYTF
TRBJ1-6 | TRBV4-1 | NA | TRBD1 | TGCGCCAGCAGCCAAAAACAGGGGGTAAATTCACCCCTCCACTTT | CASSQKQGVNSPLHF
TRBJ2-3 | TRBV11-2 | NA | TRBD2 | TGTGCCAGCAGCCCCCGACTAGCGCTCAGCACAGATACGCAGTATTTT | CASSPRLALSTDTQYF
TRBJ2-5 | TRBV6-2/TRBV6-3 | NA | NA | TGTGCCAGCAGTTACACTCGGGAGACCCAGTACTTC | CASSYTRETQYF
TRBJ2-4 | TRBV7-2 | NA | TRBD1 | TGTGCCAGCAGCTTTAGACAGGGGGCGAACATTCAGTACTTC | CASSFRQGANIQYF
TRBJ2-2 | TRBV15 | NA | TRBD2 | TGTGCCACCAGACTAGCGGGAGACAACCGAGGGGAGCTGTTTTTT | CATRLAGDNRGELFF
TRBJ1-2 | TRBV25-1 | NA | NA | TGTGCCAGCAGTGCGGGGAGGGCGTATGGCTACACCTTC | CASSAGRAYGYTF
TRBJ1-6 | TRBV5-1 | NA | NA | TGCGCCAGCAGCTTGGGTGGGACACTTTATAATTCACCCCTCCACTTT | CASSLGGTLYNSPLHF
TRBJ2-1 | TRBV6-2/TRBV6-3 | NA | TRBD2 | TGTGCCAGCAGTCTTGATGGGGGGAGGGAGGGTGAGCAGTTCTTC | CASSLDGGREGEQFF
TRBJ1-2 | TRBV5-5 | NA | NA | TGTGCCAGCAGCTTAGGGAGGGTCTTTGAAGGCTACACCTTC | CASSLGRVFEGYTF
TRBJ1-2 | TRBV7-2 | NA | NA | TGTGCCAGCAGCTATCAAACAGGGTTAGGCAACGGCTACACCTTC | CASSYQTGLGNGYTF
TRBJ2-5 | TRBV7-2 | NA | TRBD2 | TGTGCCAGCAGCCCCGGGACTAGCGGGAGTAGTCGGGAGACCCAGTACTTC | CASSPGTSGSSRETQYF
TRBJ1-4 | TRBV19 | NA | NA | TGTGCCAGTAGTATAGTGGGCGCCTGGGATGAAAAACTGTTTTTT | CASSIVGAWDEKLFF
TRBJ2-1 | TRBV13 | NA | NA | TGTGCCAGCAGCGGTACAGCAACCTACAATGAGCAGTTCTTC | CASSGTATYNEQFF
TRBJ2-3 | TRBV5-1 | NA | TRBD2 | TGCGCCAGCAGCTCGGGACTAGCGGGAGGCCCAGATACGCAGTATTTT | CASSSGLAGGPDTQYF
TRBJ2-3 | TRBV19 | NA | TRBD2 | TGTGCCAGTAGTATAGATTCTCACTTCGCGGCTAGCGGATTCACAGATACGCAGTATTTT | CASSIDSHFAASGFTDTQYF
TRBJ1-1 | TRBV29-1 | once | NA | TGCAGCGTACAGGACAGTCACACTGAAGCTTTCTTT | CSVQDSHTEAFF
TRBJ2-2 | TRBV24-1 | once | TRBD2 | TGTGCCACCAGTGGGAATAGCGGGGGTCGTAGCACCGGGGAGCTGTTTTTT | CATSGNSGGRSTGELFF
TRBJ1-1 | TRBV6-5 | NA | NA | TGTGCCAGCAGTTCAAGTGGGAGGGTGGTAGTCGCTGAAGCTTTCTTT | CASSSSGRVVVAEAFF
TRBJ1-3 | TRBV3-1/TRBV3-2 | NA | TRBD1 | TGTGCCAGCAGCGGATCGGACAGGGGAGGAAACACCATATATTTT | CASSGSDRGGNTIYF
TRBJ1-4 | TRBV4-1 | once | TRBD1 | TGCGCCAGCACGACAGGGAGCAATGAAAAACTGTTTTTT | CASTTGSNEKLFF